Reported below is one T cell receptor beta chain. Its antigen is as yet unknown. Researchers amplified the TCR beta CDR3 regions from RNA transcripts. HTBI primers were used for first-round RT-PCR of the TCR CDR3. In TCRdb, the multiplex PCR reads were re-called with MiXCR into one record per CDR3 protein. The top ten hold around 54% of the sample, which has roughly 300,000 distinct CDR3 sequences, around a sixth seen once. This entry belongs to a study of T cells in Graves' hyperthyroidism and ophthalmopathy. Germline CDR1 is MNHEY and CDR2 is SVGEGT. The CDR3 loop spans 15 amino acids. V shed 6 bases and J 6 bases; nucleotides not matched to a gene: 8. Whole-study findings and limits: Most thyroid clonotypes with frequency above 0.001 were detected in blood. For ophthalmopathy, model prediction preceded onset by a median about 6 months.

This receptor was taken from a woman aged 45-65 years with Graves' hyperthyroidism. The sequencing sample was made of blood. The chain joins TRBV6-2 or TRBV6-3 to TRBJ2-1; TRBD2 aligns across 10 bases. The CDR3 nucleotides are TGTGCCAGCAGCGTACTAGCGGGGACCCCCAATGAGCAGTTCTTC. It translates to CASSVLAGTPNEQFF.